This T cell receptor (beta chain) comes out of a study of monozygotic twins with cystic fibrosis. The germline gives CDR1 SNHLY, CDR2 FYNNEI. The V end lost 6 bases, the J end lost 4 bases, and 15 bases lay between the germline ends. The CDR3 runs to 15 residues. Only in-frame clones appear in the TCRdb table, and some are missing; sequencing was by immunoSEQ multiplex PCR. This sample yields 30,000 to 45,000 clones, of which under 90% are seen a single time; roughly 1.8% belongs to the top ten. The chain combines TRBV2 with TRBJ1-4; D call uncertain. This sequence was found in a girl aged 2 to 10 with cystic fibrosis. Sample: blood. The CDR3 bases are TGTGCCAGCAGCGCGACTCGGGATGTTAATGAAAAACTGTTTTTT. The encoded protein is CASSATRDVNEKLFF.